This T cell receptor (beta chain) comes out of a study of regulatory T cells in long-lasting Graves disease. Study-wide points: Persistent disease samples used TRBV28, TRBJ1-2 and TRBJ2-5 preferentially.

This clonotype appeared many times. Its antigen is as yet unknown. To make TCR beta libraries, researchers used iRepertoire HTBI primers and Arm-PCR of CDR3 regions. TCRdb processed the multiplex PCR reads anew with MiXCR; each CDR3 protein has one entry. The sample has 200,000 to 250,000 distinct CDR3 sequences; 20% to 25% are singletons. Time point noted: newly diagnosed GD, antithyroid drugs for less than 3 months. Extracted PBMC RNA gave rise to the TCR library. Germline V lookup: CDR1 SGHNT, CDR2 YENEEA. The CDR3 has 15 residues. The V and J ends lost 0 bases and 6 bases respectively, with 15 bases between them.

The receptor comes from a female donor with Graves disease. The V and J genes are TRBV11-3 and TRBJ2-7, with TRBD1 as a possible D gene (5 bases). Here the sequenced sample was peripheral blood mononuclear cells (PBMCs), taken at new diagnosis, from a patient treated with antithyroid drugs. The CDR3 sequence: CASSLDGAEAREQYF. DNA for the CDR3: TGTGCCAGCAGCTTAGATGGGGCAGAAGCTCGCGAGCAGTACTTC.